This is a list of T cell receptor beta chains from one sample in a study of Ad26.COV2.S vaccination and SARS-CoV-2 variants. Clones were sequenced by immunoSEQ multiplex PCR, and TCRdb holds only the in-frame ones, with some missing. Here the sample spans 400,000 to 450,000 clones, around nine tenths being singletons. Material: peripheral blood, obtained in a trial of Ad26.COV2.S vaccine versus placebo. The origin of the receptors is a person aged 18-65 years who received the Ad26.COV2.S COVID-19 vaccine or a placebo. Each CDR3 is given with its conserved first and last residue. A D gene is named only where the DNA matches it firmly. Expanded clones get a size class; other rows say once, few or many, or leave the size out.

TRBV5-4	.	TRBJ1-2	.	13	TGTGCCAGCAGCCCAACAAGTAACTATGGCTACACCTTC	CASSPTSNYGYTF
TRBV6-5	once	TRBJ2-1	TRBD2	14	TGTGCCAGCAGCTCTAGCGGTCTCTACAATGAGCAGTTCTTC	CASSSSGLYNEQFF
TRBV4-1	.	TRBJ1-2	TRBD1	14	TGCGCCAGCAGCCAAGACAGGGGGCTAAGGGGCTACACCTTC	CASSQDRGLRGYTF
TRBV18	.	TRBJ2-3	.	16	TGTGCCAGCTCTCAGGACAGACGGCCCAGCACAGATACGCAGTATTTT	CASSQDRRPSTDTQYF
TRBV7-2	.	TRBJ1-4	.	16	TGTGCCAGCAGCCCGGGGTGGAATGGGGTGGGGGAAAAACTGTTTTTT	CASSPGWNGVGEKLFF
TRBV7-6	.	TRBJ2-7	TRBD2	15	TGTGCCAGCAGCTTACCGGGACTAGCGAGGCACGAGCAGTACTTC	CASSLPGLARHEQYF
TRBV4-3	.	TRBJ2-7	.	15	TGCGCCAGCAGCCAAGCCCCAGTAGGGGCCTACGAGCAGTACTTC	CASSQAPVGAYEQYF
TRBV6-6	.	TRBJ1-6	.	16	TGTGCCAGCAGTTACTCGCGGGGGGGCGTTGATTCACCCCTCCACTTT	CASSYSRGGVDSPLHF
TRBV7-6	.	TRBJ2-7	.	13	TGTGCCAGCAGCTTAGCGTGGGGGAACGAGCAGTACTTC	CASSLAWGNEQYF
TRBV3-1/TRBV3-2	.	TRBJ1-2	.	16	TGTGCCAGCAGCCTAACACCACAGGGCTACAACTATGGCTACACCTTC	CASSLTPQGYNYGYTF
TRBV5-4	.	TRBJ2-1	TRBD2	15	TGTGCCAGCAGCTGGAGGGGACTAGCGGGACGAGAGCAGTTCTTC	CASSWRGLAGREQFF
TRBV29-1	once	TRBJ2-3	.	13	TGCAGCGTTGAAGCCTTATTCACAGATACGCAGTATTTT	CSVEALFTDTQYF
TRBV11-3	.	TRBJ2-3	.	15	TGTGCCAGCAGCCTGGACGGGTCTACTACAGATACGCAGTATTTT	CASSLDGSTTDTQYF
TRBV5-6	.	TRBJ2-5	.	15	TGTGCCAGCAGCTTGGTCGCGGGGGCCCCGGAGACCCAGTACTTC	CASSLVAGAPETQYF
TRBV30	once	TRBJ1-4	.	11	TGTGCCTGGAGCGAGGGGGAAAAACTGTTTTTT	CAWSEGEKLFF
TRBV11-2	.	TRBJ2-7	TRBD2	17	TGTGCCAGCAGCTTAGGACATACGGGACTACTGTACTACGAGCAGTACTTC	CASSLGHTGLLYYEQYF
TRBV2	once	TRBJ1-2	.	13	TGTGCCAGCAGTGAGTGGGACTCCTATGGCTACACCTTC	CASSEWDSYGYTF
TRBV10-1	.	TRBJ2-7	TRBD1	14	TGCGCCAGCAGTACAGCCGGGACAGGCGGCGAGCAGTACTTC	CASSTAGTGGEQYF
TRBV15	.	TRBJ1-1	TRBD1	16	TGTGCCACCAGCCGAGGCGGGGACAGTTTGAACACTGAAGCTTTCTTT	CATSRGGDSLNTEAFF
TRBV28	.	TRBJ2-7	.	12	TGTGCCGTAAAGGAGGCAGCCTACGAGCAGTACTTC	CAVKEAAYEQYF
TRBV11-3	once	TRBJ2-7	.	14	TGTGCCAGCAGCCCAGGGGGGGGCTCTGACGAGCAGTACTTC	CASSPGGGSDEQYF
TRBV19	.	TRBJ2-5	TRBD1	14	TGTGCCAGTAGTAGACAGGGTCACCAAGAGACCCAGTACTTC	CASSRQGHQETQYF
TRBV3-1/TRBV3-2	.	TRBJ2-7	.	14	TGTGCCAGCAGCCAAGGGACAGAGTCCTACGAGCAGTACTTC	CASSQGTESYEQYF
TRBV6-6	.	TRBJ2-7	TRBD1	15	TGTGCCAGCAAAGACAGTCCGGGACAGGGGAGCGAGCAGTACTTC	CASKDSPGQGSEQYF
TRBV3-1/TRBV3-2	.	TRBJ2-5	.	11	TGTGCCAGCAGCCAAGGAGAGACCCAGTACTTC	CASSQGETQYF
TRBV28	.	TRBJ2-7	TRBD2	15	TGTGCCAGCAGTAGAGGGACTAGCGGGTCCTTAGAACAGTACTTC	CASSRGTSGSLEQYF
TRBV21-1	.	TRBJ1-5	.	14	TGTGCCAGCAAGACGGCAGGGCGCGGTCAGCCCCAGCATTTT	CASKTAGRGQPQHF
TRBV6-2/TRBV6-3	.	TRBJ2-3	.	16	TGTGCCAGCAGCCCTGATTGGCGGGAAACCACAGATACGCAGTATTTT	CASSPDWRETTDTQYF
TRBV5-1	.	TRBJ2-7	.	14	TGCGCCAGCAGCTTGGATATGGCGGCCTACGAGCAGTACTTC	CASSLDMAAYEQYF